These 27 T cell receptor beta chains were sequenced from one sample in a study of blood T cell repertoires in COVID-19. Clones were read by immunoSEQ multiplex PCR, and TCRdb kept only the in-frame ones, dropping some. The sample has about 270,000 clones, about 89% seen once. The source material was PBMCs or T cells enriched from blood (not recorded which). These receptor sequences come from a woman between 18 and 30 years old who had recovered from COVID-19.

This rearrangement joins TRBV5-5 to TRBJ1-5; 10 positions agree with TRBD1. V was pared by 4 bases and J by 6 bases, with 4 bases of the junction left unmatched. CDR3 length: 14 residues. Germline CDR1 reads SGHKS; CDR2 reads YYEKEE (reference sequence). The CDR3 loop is CASSPTGGGQPQHF. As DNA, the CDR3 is TGTGCCAGCAGCCCGACAGGGGGCGGTCAGCCCCAGCATTTT.

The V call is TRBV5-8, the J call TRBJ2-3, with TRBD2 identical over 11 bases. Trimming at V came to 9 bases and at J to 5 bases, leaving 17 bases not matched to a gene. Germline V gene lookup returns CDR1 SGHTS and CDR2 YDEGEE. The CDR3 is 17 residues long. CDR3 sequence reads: CAIGTSGNPIFVDTQYF. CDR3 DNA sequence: TGTGCCATTGGGACTAGCGGAAATCCTATATTTGTAGATACGCAGTATTTT.

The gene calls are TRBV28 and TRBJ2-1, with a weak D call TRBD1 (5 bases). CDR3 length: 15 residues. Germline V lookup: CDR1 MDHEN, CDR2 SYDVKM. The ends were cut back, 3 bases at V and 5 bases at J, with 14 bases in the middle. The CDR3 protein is CASSFLTEDHNEQFF. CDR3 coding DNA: TGTGCCAGCAGTTTTTTGACAGAAGATCACAATGAGCAGTTCTTC.

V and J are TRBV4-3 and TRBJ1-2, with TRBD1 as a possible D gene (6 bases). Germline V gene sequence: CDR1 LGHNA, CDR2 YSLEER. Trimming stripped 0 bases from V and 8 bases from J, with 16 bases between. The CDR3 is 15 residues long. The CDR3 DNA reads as TGCGCCAGCAGCCAAGAGTTTGCGGGGGCGCGAGGCTACACCTTC. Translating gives CASSQEFAGARGYTF.

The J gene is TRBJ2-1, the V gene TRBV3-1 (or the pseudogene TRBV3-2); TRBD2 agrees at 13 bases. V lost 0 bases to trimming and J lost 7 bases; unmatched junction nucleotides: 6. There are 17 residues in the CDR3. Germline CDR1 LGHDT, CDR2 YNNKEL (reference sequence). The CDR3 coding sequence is TGTGCCAGCAGCCAAGATTGGACTAGCGGGAGATATAATGAGCAGTTCTTC. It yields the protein CASSQDWTSGRYNEQFF.

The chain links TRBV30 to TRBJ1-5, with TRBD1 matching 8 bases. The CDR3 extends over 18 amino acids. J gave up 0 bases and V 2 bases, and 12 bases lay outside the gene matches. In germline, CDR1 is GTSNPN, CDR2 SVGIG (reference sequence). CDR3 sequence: CAWSTRTGRFISNQPQHF. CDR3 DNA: TGTGCCTGGAGTACTCGGACAGGGAGATTTATTAGCAATCAGCCCCAGCATTTT.

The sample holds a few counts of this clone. The CDR3 DNA reads TGTGCCAGCAGCTTGCCCCAGGGCGGCGGGGAGCTGTTTTTT. This encodes CASSLPQGGGELFF. The chain carries TRBV5-4 and TRBJ2-2; D possibly corresponds to TRBD1 (5 bases). The V gene's germline CDR1 is SGHNT and CDR2 YYREEE (reference sequence). The V end was cut by 1 base, the J end by 7 bases, with 11 bases between. The CDR3 totals 14 residues.

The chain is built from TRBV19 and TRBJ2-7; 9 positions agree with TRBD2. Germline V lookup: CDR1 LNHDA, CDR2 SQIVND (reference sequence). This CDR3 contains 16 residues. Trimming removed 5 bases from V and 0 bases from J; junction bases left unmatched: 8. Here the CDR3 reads CASSPQTSGASYEQYF. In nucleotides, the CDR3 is TGTGCCAGTAGTCCTCAGACTAGCGGAGCCTCCTACGAGCAGTACTTC.

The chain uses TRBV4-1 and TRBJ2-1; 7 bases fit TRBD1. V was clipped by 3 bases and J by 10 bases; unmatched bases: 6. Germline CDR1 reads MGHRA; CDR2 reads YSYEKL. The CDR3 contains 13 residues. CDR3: CASSQAQGWEQFF. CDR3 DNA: TGCGCCAGCAGCCAGGCACAGGGGTGGGAGCAGTTCTTC.

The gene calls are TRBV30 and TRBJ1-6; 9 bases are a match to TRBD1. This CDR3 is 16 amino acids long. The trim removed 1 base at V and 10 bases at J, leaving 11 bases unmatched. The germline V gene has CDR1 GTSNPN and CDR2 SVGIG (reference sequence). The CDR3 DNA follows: TGTGCCTGGAGTGCCCGCCAGGGACAGGGTGGGTCACCCCTCCACTTT. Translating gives CAWSARQGQGGSPLHF.

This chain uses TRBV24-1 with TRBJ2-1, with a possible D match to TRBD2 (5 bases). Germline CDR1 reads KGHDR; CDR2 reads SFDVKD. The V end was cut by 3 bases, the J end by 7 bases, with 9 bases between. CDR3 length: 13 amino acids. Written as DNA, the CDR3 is TGTGCCACCAGTGATAGTCGGACTAATGAGCAGTTCTTC. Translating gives CATSDSRTNEQFF.

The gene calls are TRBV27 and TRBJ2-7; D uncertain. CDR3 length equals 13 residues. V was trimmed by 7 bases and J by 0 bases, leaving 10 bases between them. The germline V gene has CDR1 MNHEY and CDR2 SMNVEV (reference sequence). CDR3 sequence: CASISHSSYEQYF. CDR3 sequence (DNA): TGTGCCAGCATCTCCCACAGCTCCTACGAGCAGTACTTC.

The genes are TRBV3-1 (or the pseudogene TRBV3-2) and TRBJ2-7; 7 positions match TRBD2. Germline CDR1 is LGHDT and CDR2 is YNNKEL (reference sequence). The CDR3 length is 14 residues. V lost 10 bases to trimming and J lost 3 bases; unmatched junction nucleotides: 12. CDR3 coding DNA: TGTGCCATCCCCTTAGCGGGCCTCGTCTACGAGCAGTACTTC. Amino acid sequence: CAIPLAGLVYEQYF.

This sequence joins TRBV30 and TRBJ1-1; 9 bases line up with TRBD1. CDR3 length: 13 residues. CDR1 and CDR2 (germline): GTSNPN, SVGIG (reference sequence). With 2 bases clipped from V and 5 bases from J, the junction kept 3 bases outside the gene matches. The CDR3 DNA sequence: TGTGCCTGGAGTAGGGACAGGGCTACTGAAGCTTTCTTT. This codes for CAWSRDRATEAFF.

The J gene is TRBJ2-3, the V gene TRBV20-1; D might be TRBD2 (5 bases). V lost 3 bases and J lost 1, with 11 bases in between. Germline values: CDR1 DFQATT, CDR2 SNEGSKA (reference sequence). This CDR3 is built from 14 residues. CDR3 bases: TGCAGTGCTAGTGATTGGGGAGGCACAGATACGCAGTATTTT. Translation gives CSASDWGGTDTQYF.

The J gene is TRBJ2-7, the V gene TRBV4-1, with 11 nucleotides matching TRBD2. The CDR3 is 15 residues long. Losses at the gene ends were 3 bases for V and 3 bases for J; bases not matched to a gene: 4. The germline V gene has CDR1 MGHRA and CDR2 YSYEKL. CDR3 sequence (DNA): TGCGCCAGCAGCCATCTGACTAGCGGGAACTACGAGCAGTACTTC. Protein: CASSHLTSGNYEQYF.

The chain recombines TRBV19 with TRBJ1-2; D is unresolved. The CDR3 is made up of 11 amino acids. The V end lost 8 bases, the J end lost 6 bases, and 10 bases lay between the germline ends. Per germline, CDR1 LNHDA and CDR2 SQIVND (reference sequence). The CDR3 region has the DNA TGTGCCAGTCGCGAGGGAGATGGCTACACCTTC. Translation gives CASREGDGYTF.

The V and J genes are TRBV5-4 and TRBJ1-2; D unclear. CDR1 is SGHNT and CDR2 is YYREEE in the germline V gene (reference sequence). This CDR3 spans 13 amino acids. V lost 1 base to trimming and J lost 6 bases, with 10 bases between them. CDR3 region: CASSLNLPDGYTF. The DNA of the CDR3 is TGTGCCAGCAGCTTGAACTTACCGGATGGCTACACCTTC.

As DNA, the CDR3 is TGTGCCAGCAGTGGGACAGTGAGTGGGATCTCCTACGAGCAGTACTTC. Residues: CASSGTVSGISYEQYF. The V call is TRBV28, the J call TRBJ2-7; 7 bases are a match to TRBD1. Germline V gene sequence: CDR1 MDHEN, CDR2 SYDVKM. The CDR3 is 16 residues long. V lost 5 bases, J lost 0 bases, and 10 bases stayed unmatched.

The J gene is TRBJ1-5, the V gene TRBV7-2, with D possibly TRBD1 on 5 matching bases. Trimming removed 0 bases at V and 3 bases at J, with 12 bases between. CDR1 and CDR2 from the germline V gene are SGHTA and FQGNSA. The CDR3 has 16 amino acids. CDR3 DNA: TGTGCCAGCAGCTTAGCTTCGGGGGAGTTCAATCAGCCCCAGCATTTT. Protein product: CASSLASGEFNQPQHF. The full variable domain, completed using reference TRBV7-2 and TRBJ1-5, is GAGVSQSPSNKVTEKGKDVELRCDPISGHTALYWYRQSLGQGLEFLIYFQGNSAPDKSGLPSDRFSAERTGGSVSTLTIQRTQQEDSAVYLCASSLASGEFNQPQHFGDGTRLSIL.

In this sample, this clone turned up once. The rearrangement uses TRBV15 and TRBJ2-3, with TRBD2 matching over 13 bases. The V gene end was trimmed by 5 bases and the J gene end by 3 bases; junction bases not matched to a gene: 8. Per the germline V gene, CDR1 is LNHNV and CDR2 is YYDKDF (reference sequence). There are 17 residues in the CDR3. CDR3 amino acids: CATSSGGTSGMTDTQYF. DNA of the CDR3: TGTGCCACCAGCTCAGGCGGGACTAGCGGGATGACAGATACGCAGTATTTT. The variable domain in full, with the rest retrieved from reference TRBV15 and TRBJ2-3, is DAMVIQNPRYQVTQFGKPVTLSCSQTLNHNVMYWYQQKSSQAPKLLFHYYDKDFNNEADTPDNFQSRRPNTSFCFLDIRSPGLGDTAMYLCATSSGGTSGMTDTQYFGPGTRLTVL.

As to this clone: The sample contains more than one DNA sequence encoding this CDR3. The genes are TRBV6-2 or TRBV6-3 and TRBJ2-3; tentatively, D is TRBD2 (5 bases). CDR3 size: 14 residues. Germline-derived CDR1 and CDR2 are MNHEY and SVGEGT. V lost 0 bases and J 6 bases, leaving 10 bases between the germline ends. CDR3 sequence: CASSYSSSSDTQYF. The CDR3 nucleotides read TGTGCCAGCAGTTACTCTTCTAGCAGTGATACGCAGTATTTT.

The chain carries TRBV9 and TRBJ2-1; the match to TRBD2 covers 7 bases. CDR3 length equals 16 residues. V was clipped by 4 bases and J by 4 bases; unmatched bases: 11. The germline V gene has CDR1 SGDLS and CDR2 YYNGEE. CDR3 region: CASSPGEAGTYNEQFF. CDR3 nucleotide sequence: TGTGCCAGCAGCCCGGGGGAAGCGGGGACGTACAATGAGCAGTTCTTC. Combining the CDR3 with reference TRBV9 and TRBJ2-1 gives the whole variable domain DSGVTQTPKHLITATGQRVTLRCSPRSGDLSVYWYQQSLDQGLQFLIQYYNGEERAKGNILERFSAQQFPDLHSELNLSSLELGDSALYFCASSPGEAGTYNEQFFGPGTRLTVL.

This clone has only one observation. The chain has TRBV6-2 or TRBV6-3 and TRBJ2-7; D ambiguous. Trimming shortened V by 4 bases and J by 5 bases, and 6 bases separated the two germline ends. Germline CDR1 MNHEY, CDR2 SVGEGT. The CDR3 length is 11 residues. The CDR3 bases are TGTGCCAGCAGTTCTACCCACGAGCAGTACTTC. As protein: CASSSTHEQYF.

CDR3 coding DNA: TGTGCCAGCAGCTCACCCACGGACAGGGCCGGCTATGGCTACACCTTC. Translation gives CASSSPTDRAGYGYTF. The chain employs TRBV5-4 and TRBJ1-2, with 8 bases aligning to TRBD1. The V gene's germline CDR1 is SGHNT and CDR2 YYREEE (reference sequence). Trimming removed 3 bases from V and 4 bases from J; junction bases left unmatched: 11. The CDR3 is 16 residues long.

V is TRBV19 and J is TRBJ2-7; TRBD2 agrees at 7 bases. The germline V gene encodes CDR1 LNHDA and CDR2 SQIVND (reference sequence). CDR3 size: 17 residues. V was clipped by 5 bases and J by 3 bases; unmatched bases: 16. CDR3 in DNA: TGTGCCAGTAGTCCCACATCGGGGGGACGGGTAGACTACGAGCAGTACTTC. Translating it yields CASSPTSGGRVDYEQYF.

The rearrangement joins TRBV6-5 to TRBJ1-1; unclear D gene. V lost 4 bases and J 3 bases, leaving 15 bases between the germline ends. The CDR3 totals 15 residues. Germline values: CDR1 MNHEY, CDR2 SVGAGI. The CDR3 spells CASSFHPTGDTEAFF. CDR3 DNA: TGTGCCAGCAGTTTCCACCCGACCGGGGACACTGAAGCTTTCTTT.